The sequence of this T cell receptor (beta chain) was determined in a study of blood T cell repertoires in COVID-19. About the study: Donors in the United States, Italy and Spain gave samples during acute or convalescent COVID-19. The analysed material was cDNA or gDNA that came from T cells, B-cell-depleted T cells, or PBMCs.

With 3 bases clipped from V and 6 bases from J, the junction kept 6 bases outside the gene matches. The CDR3 covers 14 residues. The authors' processing: How many nucleated cells were present was estimated from reference gene primer amplification. Sequencing used immunoSEQ multiplex PCR; TCRdb keeps in-frame clones, though not all of them. D and trimming come from the DNA, and the V and J calls and clone size come from that table. The table includes some 160,000 clones, around 83% detected once. The receptor's source is a human donor in a cohort sampled during active COVID-19. The rearrangement uses TRBV23-1 and TRBJ1-2; 8 bases map to TRBD1. TRBV23-1 is filed as an ORF, its function uncertain. The sequenced material came from peripheral blood. As DNA, the CDR3 is TGCGCCAGCAGTCACTTGACAGGGGATCATGGCTACACCTTC. Protein: CASSHLTGDHGYTF.